This TCR beta chain originates from a study of PD-1 blockade in classical Hodgkin lymphoma. As for the study in general: The patients were dosed with nivolumab 3 mg/kg, infused intravenously every 2 weeks.

Time point described: cycle 4 day 1 (C4D1), after more than five weeks of nivolumab. After autologous stem cell transplantation all patients relapsed, and prior brentuximab vedotin exposure differed between cohorts. TCRdb's table, derived via immunoSEQ multiplex PCR, lists solely in-frame clones and lacks some. The sample yields 35,000 to 50,000 clones, roughly two thirds seen once. Findings and caveats of the study: There was a significant rise in CD4+ TCR diversity by C4D1, with no such rise for CD8+. Reports indicated that newly diagnosed patients had lower baseline TCR diversity than healthy donors did.

CDR1 and CDR2 (germline): SGDLS, YYNGEE. Trimming took 0 bases from V and 5 from J; bases not matched to a gene: 10. The CDR3 extends over 17 amino acids. Regarding this clone: Its specificity is not known.

The TCR sequence derives from a human donor with classical Hodgkin lymphoma. This sample comprised peripheral blood mononuclear cells (PBMCs), obtained before the fourth cycle of nivolumab. V is TRBV9 and J is TRBJ2-3; TRBD2 agrees at 9 bases. The CDR3 here is CASSVEAGGGAIDTQYF. The CDR3 DNA sequence: TGTGCCAGCAGCGTAGAAGCTGGCGGGGGGGCGATAGATACGCAGTATTTT.